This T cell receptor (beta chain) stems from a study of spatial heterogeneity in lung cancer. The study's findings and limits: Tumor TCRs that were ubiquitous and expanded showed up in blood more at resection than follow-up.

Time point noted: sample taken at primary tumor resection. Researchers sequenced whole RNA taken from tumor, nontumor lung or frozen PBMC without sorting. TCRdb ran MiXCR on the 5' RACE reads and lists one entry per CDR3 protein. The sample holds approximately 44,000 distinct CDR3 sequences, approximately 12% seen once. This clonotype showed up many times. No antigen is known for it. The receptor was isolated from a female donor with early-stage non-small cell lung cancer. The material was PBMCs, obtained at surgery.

The CDR3 DNA follows: TGTGCCAGCAGTTCCTCCCCGACTGGGGCCTTCTCCTACGAGCAGTACTTC. The encoded protein is CASSSSPTGAFSYEQYF. The chain has TRBV6-2 or TRBV6-3 and TRBJ2-7; D perhaps matches TRBD1 (5 bases). This CDR3 contains 17 residues. Deletions cut 4 bases from V and 0 bases from J, with 19 bases between. In germline, CDR1 is MNHEY, CDR2 SVGEGT.